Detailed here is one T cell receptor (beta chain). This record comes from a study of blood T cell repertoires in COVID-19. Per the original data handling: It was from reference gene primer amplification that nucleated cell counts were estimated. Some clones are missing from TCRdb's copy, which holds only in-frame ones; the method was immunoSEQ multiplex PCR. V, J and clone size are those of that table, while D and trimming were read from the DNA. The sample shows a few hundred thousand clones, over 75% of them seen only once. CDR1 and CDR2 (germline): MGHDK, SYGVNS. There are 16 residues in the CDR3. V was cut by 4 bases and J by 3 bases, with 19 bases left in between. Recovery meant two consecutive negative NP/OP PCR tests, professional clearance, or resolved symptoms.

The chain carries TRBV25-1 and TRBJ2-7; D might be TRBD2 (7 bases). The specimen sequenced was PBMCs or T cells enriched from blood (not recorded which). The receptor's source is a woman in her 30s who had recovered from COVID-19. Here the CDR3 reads CASSVGGRGPVYEQYF. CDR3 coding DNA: TGTGCCAGCAGTGTAGGGGGGAGGGGCCCGGTCTACGAGCAGTACTTC.